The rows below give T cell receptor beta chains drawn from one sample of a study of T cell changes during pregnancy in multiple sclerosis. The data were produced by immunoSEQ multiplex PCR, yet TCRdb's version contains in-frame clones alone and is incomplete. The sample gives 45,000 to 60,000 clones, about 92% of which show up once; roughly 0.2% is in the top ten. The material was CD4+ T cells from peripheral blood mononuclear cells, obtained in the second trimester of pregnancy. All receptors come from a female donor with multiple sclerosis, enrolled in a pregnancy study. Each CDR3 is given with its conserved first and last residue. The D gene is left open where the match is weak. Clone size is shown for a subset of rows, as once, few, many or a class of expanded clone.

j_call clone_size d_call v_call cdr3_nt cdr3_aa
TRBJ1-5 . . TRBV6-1 TGTGCCAGCAGTGAACCCCCTCCCCAGCCCCAGCATTTT CASSEPPPQPQHF
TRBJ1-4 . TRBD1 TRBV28 TGTGCCAGCAGAGGGACAGGCTGGAATGAAAAACTGTTTTTT CASRGTGWNEKLFF
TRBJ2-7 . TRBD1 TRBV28 TGTGCCAGCAGTTTAACAGGGGGCTGGTACGAGCAGTACTTC CASSLTGGWYEQYF
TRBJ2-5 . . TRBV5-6 TGTGCCAGCAGCTACCTACAAGAGACCCAGTACTTC CASSYLQETQYF
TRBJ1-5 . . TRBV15 TGTGCCACCAGCACCTCCGATCAGCCCCAGCATTTT CATSTSDQPQHF
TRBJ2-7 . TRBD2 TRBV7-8 TGTGCCAGCAGCATTAGCGGGGGAAGCTCCTACGAGCAGTACTTC CASSISGGSSYEQYF
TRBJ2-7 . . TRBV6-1 TGTGCCAGCAGTGATCAGGTCAACACCGGATACGAGCAGTACTTC CASSDQVNTGYEQYF
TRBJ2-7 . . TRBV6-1 TGTGCCAGCAGTGATCGACAGGCCACCTACGAGCAGTACTTC CASSDRQATYEQYF
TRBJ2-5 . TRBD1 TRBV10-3 TGTGCCATCAGCCGAGGGACAGGGGGAGAAGAGACCCAGTACTTC CAISRGTGGEETQYF
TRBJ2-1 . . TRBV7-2 TGTGCCAGCAGCTTAATAGCGGACTCCTACAATGAGCAGTTCTTC CASSLIADSYNEQFF
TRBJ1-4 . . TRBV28 TGTGCCAGCAAGACAAGGAGGGTTGAAAAACTGTTTTTT CASKTRRVEKLFF
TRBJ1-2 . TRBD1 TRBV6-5 TGTGCCAGCAGTTACCCTCCCGGGACAGGGAAGGGGGGCTACACCTTC CASSYPPGTGKGGYTF
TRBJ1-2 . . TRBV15 TGTGCCACCAGCAGAGATTGGGGGACACTCACATTCTTC CATSRDWGTLTFF
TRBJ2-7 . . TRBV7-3 TGTGCCAGCAGCTACGTCTCGGACAGAAACGAGCAGTACTTC CASSYVSDRNEQYF
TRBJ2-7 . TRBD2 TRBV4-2 TGTGCCAGCCAACCCCTAGCGGGCGTCTACGAGCAGTACTTC CASQPLAGVYEQYF
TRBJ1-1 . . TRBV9 TGTGCCAGCAGCGCCCTCCGCGTGCCGGTGAACACTGAAGCTTTCTTT CASSALRVPVNTEAFF
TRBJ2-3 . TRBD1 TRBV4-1 TGCGCCAGCAGCCAAGAACAGGGGATAACAGATACGCAGTATTTT CASSQEQGITDTQYF
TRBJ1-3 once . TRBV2 TGTGCCAGCAGGGAGGGGAGTTGGGGGAATGGAAACACCATATATTTT CASREGSWGNGNTIYF
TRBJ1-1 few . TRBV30 TGTGCCTGGAGTCTTTCCCGCAGTTCGAACACTGAAGCTTTCTTT CAWSLSRSSNTEAFF
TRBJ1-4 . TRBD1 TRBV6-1 TGTGCCATCCTCGAATCGGGACAGAATGAAAAACTGTTTTTT CAILESGQNEKLFF
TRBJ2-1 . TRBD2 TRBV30 TGTGCCTGGAGCAGTAGCGGGATCATCAAGTTCTTC CAWSSSGIIKFF
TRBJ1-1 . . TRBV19 TGTGCCAGTGGAACAGGGAGACCCCTCTTGAACACTGAAGCTTTCTTT CASGTGRPLLNTEAFF
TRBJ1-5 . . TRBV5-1 TGCGCCAGCAGCTTGGGGGGGGATAGCAATCAGCCCCAGCATTTT CASSLGGDSNQPQHF
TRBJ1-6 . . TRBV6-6 TGTGCCAGCAGTTACTCTTCAGTCTATAATTCACCCCTCCACTTT CASSYSSVYNSPLHF
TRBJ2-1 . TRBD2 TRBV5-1 TGCGCCAGCAGCCCTCTAGCGGGGGGGCGTAACAATGAGCAGTTCTTC CASSPLAGGRNNEQFF
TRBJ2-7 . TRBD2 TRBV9 TGTGCCAGCAGCGCGGGGGGGAGCTCCTACGAGCAGTACTTC CASSAGGSSYEQYF
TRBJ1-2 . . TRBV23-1 TGCGCCAGCAGTCAATCTCAGGGCACTAACTATGGCTACACCTTC CASSQSQGTNYGYTF
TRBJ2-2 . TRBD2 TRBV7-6 TGTGCCAGCAGCTCTGGACTAGCGGTACCTGGGACCGGGGAGCTGTTTTTT CASSSGLAVPGTGELFF
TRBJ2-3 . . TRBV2 TGTGCCAGTATGGGGGCAGGGGGAGGTACGCAGTATTTT CASMGAGGGTQYF
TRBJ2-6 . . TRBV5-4 TGTGCCAGCAGCCTCCCGAGTGACTCTGGGGCCAACGTCCTGACTTTC CASSLPSDSGANVLTF
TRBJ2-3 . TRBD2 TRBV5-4 TGTGCCAGCAGCTTGGTGAGACTAGCGGGTGGTACGCAGTATTTT CASSLVRLAGGTQYF
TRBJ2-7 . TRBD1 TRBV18 TGTGCCAGCTCACCGACGACAGGGGACGAGCAGTACTTC CASSPTTGDEQYF
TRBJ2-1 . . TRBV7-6 TGTGCCAGCAGCTTAGCGCGGCAACACGGTGAGCAGTTCTTC CASSLARQHGEQFF
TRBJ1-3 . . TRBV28 TGTGCCAGCGCTATTAGTGGAAACACCATATATTTT CASAISGNTIYF
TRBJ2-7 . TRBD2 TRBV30 TGTGCCTGGAGTGTAAGGGTTAGCGGGCACGAGCAGTACTTC CAWSVRVSGHEQYF
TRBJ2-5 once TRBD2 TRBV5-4 TGTGCCAGCAGCTTGGCCGAGGTAGCGGGAGAGACCCAGTACTTC CASSLAEVAGETQYF
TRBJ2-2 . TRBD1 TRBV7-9 TGTGCCAGCAGGGACAGGGGTTACACCGGGGAGCTGTTTTTT CASRDRGYTGELFF
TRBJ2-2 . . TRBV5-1 TGCGCCAGCAGCCAACAGGGGAGGACCGGGGAGCTGTTTTTT CASSQQGRTGELFF
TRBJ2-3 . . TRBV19 TGTGCCAGTACCCCGGGACTCCTCGTGAGCCCGTATTTT CASTPGLLVSPYF
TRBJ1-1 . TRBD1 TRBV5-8 TGTGCCAGCAGCTTGCGGGGGACAGCGAACACTGAAGCTTTCTTT CASSLRGTANTEAFF
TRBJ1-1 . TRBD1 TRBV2 TGTGCCAGCAGTCTACAGGGGGCGAACACTGAAGCTTTCTTT CASSLQGANTEAFF
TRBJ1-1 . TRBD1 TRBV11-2 TGTGCCAGCAGCCTCCGGGGGGCAGGGGGCGCGGGGGCTTTCTTT CASSLRGAGGAGAFF
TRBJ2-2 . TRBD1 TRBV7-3 TGTGCCAGCAGCCCCACAGGGGGCGCGGTCGGGGAGCTGTTTTTT CASSPTGGAVGELFF
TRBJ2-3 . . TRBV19 TGTGCCAGTAGTATAAGGCGGACTAGCACAGATACGCAGTATTTT CASSIRRTSTDTQYF
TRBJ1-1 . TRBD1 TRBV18 TGTGCCAGCTCACTTTCCGGGACAGCTGAAGCTTTCTTT CASSLSGTAEAFF
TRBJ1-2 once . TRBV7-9 TGTGCCAGCAGCTTAGAGGCCGGGATTGACAATGGCTACACCTTC CASSLEAGIDNGYTF
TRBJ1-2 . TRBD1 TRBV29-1 TGCAGCGTTGGGGACAGCCGTAACTATGGCTACACCTTC CSVGDSRNYGYTF
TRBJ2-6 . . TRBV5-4 TGTGCCAGCAGCTTGGCAGGAGGGGGCAGTTTTGGGGCCAACGTCCTGACTTTC CASSLAGGGSFGANVLTF
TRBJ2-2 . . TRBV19 TGTGCCAGTAGTGTTACAGGGACCGGGGAGCTGTTTTTT CASSVTGTGELFF
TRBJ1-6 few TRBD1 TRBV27 TGTGCCGTCGGACAGGGGACGTATTCACCCCTCCACTTT CAVGQGTYSPLHF